The source of this T cell receptor (beta chain) is a study of shared clonotypes between healthy human individuals. Regarding the study as a whole: The researchers took only blood, and tissue repertoires probably look different.

Sequencing of unsorted PBMC DNA was carried out using ten immunoSEQ deep assay plates. Some clones are missing from TCRdb's copy, which holds only in-frame ones; the method was immunoSEQ multiplex PCR. The sample gives some 510,000 clones, 70% to 80% of which show up once; 10% to 15% is in the top ten. A word on this clone: Its target is unknown.

There are 12 residues in the CDR3. Trimming cost V 2 bases and J 8 bases, with 9 bases left between them. CDR1 is ENHRY, CDR2 SYGVKD, per germline. This sequence was found in a woman aged 40 to 50 in good health. Some clones in this sample may be carry-over from other donors' samples. This chain connects TRBV10-3 to TRBJ1-1, with no clear D. The sample taken for sequencing was PBMCs. The CDR3 loop reads CAISEAETEAFF. Here the CDR3 DNA reads TGTGCCATCAGTGAGGCTGAGACCGAAGCTTTCTTT.